Included here is one TCR beta chain sequence, with context. Its antigen is as yet unknown. The data are from a study of siplizumab effects on memory and regulatory T cells. Per individual sample, approximately 91,000 TCR templates were assayed. This table comes from immunoSEQ multiplex PCR, and its TCRdb copy is limited to in-frame clones, with some not included. The table records some 56,000 clones, around 97% of them present only once. The length of the CDR3 is 15 residues. From germline, CDR1 is LGHNA and CDR2 YNFKEQ. V lost 4 bases and J 0 bases, leaving 13 bases between the germline ends. The study, taken as a whole, reports: Alloreactive sequences traceable to unstimulated CD4+ memory cells were significantly reduced by siplizumab. Naive T cells seemed more diverse than memory cells and seemed major alloresponse contributors.

Sequencing was done on a sample of naive CD8+ T cells sorted from blood. The receptor was derived from a human donor in good health. V and J are TRBV4-2 and TRBJ2-7; no clear D. CDR3 bases: TGTGCCAGCAGCCTCGACGTCCCGAGCTCCTACGAGCAGTACTTC. This gives the protein CASSLDVPSSYEQYF.